This T cell receptor beta chain is drawn from a study of T-cell memory formation after mild COVID-19. Study-wide results and caveats: Pre-infection memory carried some responding clones, suggesting that cross-reactive memory joined. Among clones peaking at day 37 in the second wave, SARS-CoV-2 specificity remained unconfirmed. Balance between CD4 and CD8 was seen in clones contracting day 15 to 85, and a CD4+ lean was seen in later expanders.

This clonotype came up a few times. Its antigen is not identified. A single record per CDR3 protein comes from TCRdb applying MiXCR to the 5' RACE reads. Among about 260,000 distinct CDR3 sequences listed, 16% were seen once. The CDR3 length is 17 residues. V trimming: 7 bases; J trimming: 1 base; junction bases outside the gene matches: 9. The sample consisted of PBMCs or a T cell subset sorted from them (not recorded which). This receptor was taken from a man aged 18 to 30 who had mild COVID-19 (a few samples of this study predate the infection). Cell type and time point are not known. The chain is built from TRBV12-3 or TRBV12-4 and TRBJ2-4; TRBD2 matches 11 bases. The CDR3 bases are TGTGCCAGCACGGGGCTAGCGGGGGGCCCTGCCAAAAACATTCAGTACTTC. Protein: CASTGLAGGPAKNIQYF.